The 22 T cell receptor beta chains listed next were all sequenced from one sample in a study of post-analysis software for immune sequencing data. Unique molecular identifiers had been added to the TCR beta cDNA libraries. TCRdb re-called the PCR reads with MiXCR, one entry per CDR3 protein. The sample gives under 650,000 distinct CDR3 sequences, about 40% of which show up once; around 1.7% is in the top ten. Their target antigens are unknown. Study-wide points: Included in a set of five TRBV segments more frequent in patients than controls were TRBV5-6, TRBV5-1 and TRBV20-1.

Sequenced sample: blood. Receptors originate from a girl aged 5-17 years with multiple sclerosis.

This clonotype was seen more than once but under ten times. The rearrangement links TRBV11-2 to TRBJ1-5; perhaps TRBD1 as D (6 bases). V was cut by 5 bases and J by 7 bases, with 9 bases left in between. Germline V gene data show CDR1 as SGHAT and CDR2 as FQNNGV. This CDR3 comprises 12 residues. The CDR3 loop is CASSHRDQPQHF. CDR3 sequence (DNA): TGTGCCAGCAGCCACAGGGACCAGCCCCAGCATTTT. The variable domain in full, with the rest retrieved from reference TRBV11-2 and TRBJ1-5, is EAGVAQSPRYKIIEKRQSVAFWCNPISGHATLYWYQQILGQGPKLLIQFQNNGVVDDSQLPKDRFSAERLKGVDSTLKIQPAKLEDSAVYLCASSHRDQPQHFGDGTRLSIL.

This clonotype was counted a few times. The V call is TRBV7-9, the J call TRBJ1-2, with 9 bases lining up with TRBD1. The CDR3 is made up of 15 amino acids. CDR1 SEHNR and CDR2 FQNEAQ come from the germline V gene (reference sequence). The V segment lost 4 bases and the J segment 5 bases; nucleotides outside the gene matches: 8. CDR3 DNA sequence: TGTGCCAGCAGCTATCACAGGGGGCTGAGGTATGGCTACACCTTC. This gives the protein CASSYHRGLRYGYTF. The full variable domain, its missing parts supplied by reference TRBV7-9 and TRBJ1-2, is DTGVSQNPRHKITKRGQNVTFRCDPISEHNRLYWYRQTLGQGPEFLTYFQNEAQLEKSRLLSDRFSAERPKGSFSTLEIQRTEQGDSAMYLCASSYHRGLRYGYTFGSGTRLTVV.

This chain links TRBV6-5 with TRBJ2-1; D is unclear. Trimming took off 0 bases at V and 6 bases at J, with 6 bases between the two ends. The CDR3 is 13 amino acids. Germline V gene lookup returns CDR1 MNHEY and CDR2 SVGAGI. The CDR3 reads CASSYSTGNEQFF. In DNA form, the CDR3 reads TGTGCCAGCAGTTACTCGACGGGCAATGAGCAGTTCTTC.

This clonotype turned up a few times. The CDR3 DNA is TGTGCCAGCAGTTCGGAGCTTAGCGGGAGTGAGACCCAGTACTTC. Its translation is CASSSELSGSETQYF. This chain joins TRBV12-3 or TRBV12-4 and TRBJ2-5, with 9 bases fitting TRBD2. The CDR3 is 15 residues long. V was pared by 4 bases and J by 5 bases, with 8 bases of the junction left unmatched.

This rearrangement joins TRBV4-1 to TRBJ1-1; D unresolved. The germline V gene has CDR1 MGHRA and CDR2 YSYEKL. This CDR3 comprises 15 residues. Trimming took 1 base from V and 3 from J, leaving 12 bases between them. As DNA, the CDR3 is TGCGCCAGCAGCCAAGGTCAAGGGCGCGACACTGAAGCTTTCTTT. Protein sequence: CASSQGQGRDTEAFF.

This chain joins TRBV7-8 and TRBJ2-7; the D gene could be TRBD1 or TRBD2 (6 bases each). The CDR3 extends over 13 amino acids. Germline V gene data show CDR1 as SGHVS and CDR2 as FQNEAQ. Trimming shortened V by 5 bases and J by 6 bases, and 14 bases separated the two germline ends. The CDR3 is CASSPLGGPEQYF. The CDR3 DNA reads TGTGCCAGCAGCCCCCTTGGGGGGCCCGAGCAGTACTTC.

The chain has TRBV10-3 and TRBJ2-6; a weak D match, TRBD1 (6 bases). From germline, CDR1 is ENHRY and CDR2 SYGVKD. The V end lost 6 bases, the J end lost 4 bases, and 16 bases lay between the germline ends. The CDR3 has 16 residues. CDR3 sequence (DNA): TGTGCCATCAGAGGACAGCGAACCCTCGGGGCCAACGTCCTGACTTTC. Translating gives CAIRGQRTLGANVLTF.

The chain carries TRBV7-9 and TRBJ2-1, with 10 bases identical to TRBD1. Unmatched junction bases numbered 7, after V lost 0 bases and J lost 8 bases. This CDR3 spans 16 amino acids. Germline V gene lookup returns CDR1 SEHNR and CDR2 FQNEAQ (reference sequence). CDR3 in DNA: TGTGCCAGCAGCTTAGCGGCGGCGACAGGGGGCCATGAGCAGTTCTTC. Translating gives CASSLAAATGGHEQFF.

In this sample, this clonotype turned up a few times. The CDR3 DNA sequence: TGTGCCAGCAGTCTCCGGGACAGGGGGTCCTCTGGAAACACCATATATTTT. Protein: CASSLRDRGSSGNTIYF. The rearrangement uses TRBV12-3 or TRBV12-4 and TRBJ1-3; the match to TRBD1 covers 11 bases. The CDR3 has 17 residues. V gave up 5 bases and J gave up 0 bases; unmatched junction bases: 6.

A few counts support this clonotype. The chain couples TRBV7-2 to TRBJ2-1, with D possibly matching TRBD2 (6 bases). The CDR3 length is 15 residues. Germline lookup yields CDR1 SGHTA and CDR2 FQGNSA. V was trimmed by 7 bases and J by 7 bases, leaving 20 bases between them. In DNA, the CDR3 is TGTGCCAGCAACCCTCTCGGGCGGGATTGGAATGAGCAGTTCTTC. Translated, it gives CASNPLGRDWNEQFF.

The chain combines TRBV6-6 with TRBJ1-2; D is unclear. The CDR3 has 15 residues. Looked up from germline, CDR1 is MNHNY and CDR2 is SVGAGI (reference sequence). Trimming left V 4 bases short and J 8 bases short, with 20 bases between. CDR3 in amino acids: CASSFGPGLEGGYTF. In DNA form, the CDR3 reads TGTGCCAGCAGTTTCGGTCCGGGGTTAGAAGGGGGCTACACCTTC.

In this sample, this clonotype turned up a few times. The CDR3 sequence is CAISESMTSGGNLNEQFF. The CDR3 coding sequence is TGTGCCATCAGTGAGTCTATGACTAGCGGGGGGAATTTGAATGAGCAGTTCTTC. The gene calls are TRBV10-3 and TRBJ2-1, with 13 nucleotides matching TRBD2. The V segment lost 0 bases and the J segment 7 bases; nucleotides outside the gene matches: 9. In germline, CDR1 is ENHRY, CDR2 SYGVKD. This CDR3 is 18 amino acids long.

The chain employs TRBV20-1 and TRBJ2-1, with 8 bases lining up with TRBD2. The DNA end favors TRBJ2-7, so the J call may be wrong. The CDR3 is 16 amino acids. Germline assignment: CDR1 DFQATT and CDR2 SNEGSKA (reference sequence). CDR3 region: CSADQREAGAYNEQYF. DNA of the CDR3: TGCAGTGCTGACCAGCGAGAAGCGGGGGCATACAATGAGCAGTACTTC.

The chain recombines TRBV7-2 with TRBJ2-1; no definite D call. Between the trimmed V and J ends, which lost 5 bases and 5 bases, there was a span of 19 bases. The CDR3 extends over 16 amino acids. Germline V CDR1 and CDR2: SGHTA, FQGNSA. The CDR3 region is CASSPDPNLNDNEQFF. The CDR3 DNA sequence: TGTGCCAGCAGCCCAGACCCCAACCTTAATGACAATGAGCAGTTCTTC.

V usage is TRBV7-2 and J usage is TRBJ1-1; D may be TRBD1 (6 bases). Germline lookup yields CDR1 SGHTA and CDR2 FQGNSA. CDR3 length: 17 amino acids. Trimming stripped 0 bases from V and 1 base from J, with 15 bases between. The CDR3 sequence is CASSLAYPPTGNTEAFF. The DNA of the CDR3 is TGTGCCAGCAGCTTAGCCTACCCTCCGACAGGGAACACTGAAGCTTTCTTT.

The CDR3 reads CASSPRDREQFF. DNA for the CDR3: TGTGCCAGCAGTCCCCGGGACAGAGAGCAGTTCTTC. The chain links TRBV12-3 or TRBV12-4 to TRBJ2-1; 7 nucleotides match TRBD1. V shed 5 bases and J 10 bases; nucleotides not matched to a gene: 5. The CDR3 is 12 residues long.

This clonotype is a singleton in its sample. This rearrangement joins TRBV12-5 to TRBJ2-7; TRBD1 is a possible D gene (6 bases). The CDR3 has 14 amino acids. Trimming took 6 bases from V and 3 from J, leaving 15 bases between them. CDR1 and CDR2 (germline): LGHNT, FRNRAP. CDR3 sequence (DNA): TGTGCTAGTGGAAAGACACAGGGTAACTACGAGCAGTACTTC. It encodes CASGKTQGNYEQYF.

The chain links TRBV5-1 to TRBJ2-3; the match to TRBD2 covers 13 bases. The CDR3 length is 16 residues. CDR1 is SGHRS, CDR2 YFSETQ, per germline. Trimming cost V 4 bases and J 2 bases; bases outside gene matches: 4. The CDR3 DNA reads as TGCGCCAGCAGCAGTGGACTAGCGGGAGCCACAGATACGCAGTATTTT. This encodes CASSSGLAGATDTQYF.

The V gene is TRBV12-3 or TRBV12-4, the J gene TRBJ2-5; possibly TRBD1 or TRBD2 for D (5 bases each). The J call may be mistaken, given a closer DNA end match to TRBJ2-7. The CDR3 spans 14 residues. The CDR3 DNA follows: TGTGCCATAGGGGTTAGCACGAGGGGTAACGAGCAGTACTTC. It specifies CAIGVSTRGNEQYF.

The chain carries TRBV24-1 and TRBJ2-5; D unclear. CDR3 size: 16 residues. The germline gives CDR1 KGHDR, CDR2 SFDVKD. V dropped 4 bases and J dropped 5 bases, with 19 bases sitting between them. The DNA of the CDR3 is TGTGCCACCAGTGACCGCCGAGACCCAGAGAGTGAGACCCAGTACTTC. Amino acid sequence: CATSDRRDPESETQYF.

The gene calls are TRBV12-3 or TRBV12-4 and TRBJ1-1; TRBD1 might be the D (5 bases). CDR3 size: 15 residues. V lost 0 bases and J lost 5, with 13 bases in between. CDR3 nucleotides: TGTGCCAGCAGTTTAGCACACACGGGGGGGACTGAAGCTTTCTTT. Its translation is CASSLAHTGGTEAFF.

The chain employs TRBV5-1 and TRBJ2-1; TRBD1 or TRBD2 may be the D gene (6 bases each). CDR1 and CDR2 from the germline V gene are SGHRS and YFSETQ. V was trimmed by 1 base and J by 0 bases, leaving 11 bases between them. CDR3 length: 16 amino acids. CDR3 loop: CASSLSGASSYNEQFF. Written as DNA, the CDR3 is TGCGCCAGCAGCTTGTCGGGGGCGAGCTCCTACAATGAGCAGTTCTTC. The whole variable domain, remainder taken from reference TRBV5-1 and TRBJ2-1, is KAGVTQTPRYLIKTRGQQVTLSCSPISGHRSVSWYQQTPGQGLQFLFEYFSETQRNKGNFPGRFSGRQFSNSRSEMNVSTLELGDSALYLCASSLSGASSYNEQFFGPGTRLTVL.